Presented here are 21 T cell receptor beta chains from one specimen sequenced in a study of Ad26.COV2.S vaccination and SARS-CoV-2 variants. The repertoire was sequenced with immunoSEQ multiplex PCR; TCRdb's copy has only in-frame clones and lacks some. This sample has more than 150,000 clones; approximately 90% occur once, and the top ten carry 5.5% to 6%. This specimen was peripheral blood, taken after recovery from COVID-19. These TCRs come from a human donor who had recovered from COVID-19.

The J gene is TRBJ2-1, the V gene TRBV5-4, with 9 bases aligning to TRBD2. The germline V gene encodes CDR1 SGHNT and CDR2 YYREEE (reference sequence). V was clipped by 4 bases and J by 2 bases; unmatched bases: 7. The length of the CDR3 is 16 residues. Written as DNA, the CDR3 is TGTGCCAGCAGCGGAATAGCGGGAGATCCCTACAATGAGCAGTTCTTC. It codes for CASSGIAGDPYNEQFF.

The chain combines TRBV30 with TRBJ2-7; D gene unclear. Germline V gives CDR1 GTSNPN, CDR2 SVGIG (reference sequence). CDR3 size: 13 residues. Trimming removed 0 bases at V and 7 bases at J, with 13 bases between. Here the CDR3 reads CAWSVGTLSEQYF. CDR3 in DNA: TGTGCCTGGAGTGTAGGCACTCTAAGTGAGCAGTACTTC.

The chain recombines TRBV7-8 with TRBJ2-5; 10 nucleotides align to TRBD2. The J segment lost 4 bases and the V segment lost 1 base, leaving 15 bases of the junction unmatched. From germline, CDR1 is SGHVS and CDR2 FQNEAQ. This CDR3 has 19 amino acids. The CDR3 reads CASSLVAPASGRARETQYF. The CDR3 DNA is TGTGCCAGCAGCTTAGTAGCTCCCGCGAGCGGGAGGGCCCGAGAGACCCAGTACTTC.

The chain has TRBV3-1 (or the pseudogene TRBV3-2) and TRBJ1-2; 7 bases match TRBD1. The V segment lost 2 bases and the J segment 5 bases; nucleotides outside the gene matches: 2. Germline V gene data show CDR1 as LGHDT and CDR2 as YNNKEL (reference sequence). The CDR3 is 13 amino acids. CDR3 nucleotides: TGTGCCAGCAGCCAAACAGGGGAGTATGGCTACACCTTC. Translation gives CASSQTGEYGYTF.

A single count supports this clone. V usage is TRBV30 and J usage is TRBJ2-5; possibly TRBD2 for D (6 bases). V dropped 1 base and J dropped 1 base, with 13 bases sitting between them. The CDR3 sequence is 15 residues long. The V gene's germline CDR1 is GTSNPN and CDR2 SVGIG (reference sequence). The CDR3 sequence: CAWSGGETFQETQYF. DNA of the CDR3: TGTGCCTGGAGTGGGGGGGAAACCTTCCAAGAGACCCAGTACTTC.

V usage is TRBV4-2 and J usage is TRBJ2-7; either TRBD1 or TRBD2 may supply D (5 bases each). CDR1 LGHNA and CDR2 YNFKEQ come from the germline V gene. V dropped 0 bases and J dropped 1 base, with 13 bases sitting between them. The CDR3 is 16 amino acids. The CDR3 nucleotides are TGTGCCAGCAGCCAAGATGGTTGGGACCGATCCTACGAGCAGTACTTC. It specifies CASSQDGWDRSYEQYF.

The chain joins TRBV7-9 to TRBJ2-7; 11 bases agree with TRBD2. This CDR3 has 16 residues. V was pared by 4 bases and J by 3 bases, with 8 bases of the junction left unmatched. Germline CDR1 and CDR2: SEHNR and FQNEAQ (reference sequence). CDR3 region: CASSSPTSGKGYEQYF. In DNA form, the CDR3 reads TGTGCCAGCAGCTCCCCGACTAGCGGGAAGGGCTACGAGCAGTACTTC.

The V and J genes are TRBV20-1 and TRBJ1-1, with D uncertain. V was cut by 1 base and J by 4 bases, with 4 bases left in between. The CDR3 is made up of 11 amino acids. The germline V gene has CDR1 DFQATT and CDR2 SNEGSKA (reference sequence). This CDR3 reads CSARVVTEAFF. The CDR3 DNA reads as TGCAGTGCTAGAGTTGTCACTGAAGCTTTCTTT.

The V and J genes are TRBV6-1 and TRBJ1-6; no clear D gene. The CDR3 runs to 15 residues. Germline assignment: CDR1 MNHNS and CDR2 SASEGT. Deletions cut 3 bases from V and 5 bases from J, with 11 bases between. CDR3 region: CASSEGGQNNSPLHF. For the CDR3, the DNA is TGTGCCAGCAGTGAGGGAGGGCAAAATAATTCACCCCTCCACTTT.

This chain uses TRBV5-1 with TRBJ2-3; the match to TRBD2 covers 9 bases. Germline CDR1 SGHRS, CDR2 YFSETQ. The CDR3 is made up of 18 amino acids. With V trimmed by 2 bases and J by 1 base, 11 bases remained unmatched. Here the CDR3 DNA reads TGCGCCAGCAGCTTCCAGCGGGAGGCCCAGGGGGGCACAGATACGCAGTATTTT. This sequence encodes CASSFQREAQGGTDTQYF.

J is TRBJ1-2 and V is TRBV19; 9 positions match TRBD1. Losses at the gene ends were 6 bases for V and 8 bases for J; bases not matched to a gene: 13. Germline V CDR1 and CDR2: LNHDA, SQIVND (reference sequence). The CDR3 spans 15 residues. The CDR3 is CASRIQTGGGLGYTF. CDR3 bases: TGTGCCAGTAGGATACAAACAGGGGGCGGGCTCGGCTACACCTTC.

The rearrangement uses TRBV7-9 and TRBJ2-3; the D is unclear. The CDR3 length is 11 residues. Germline V CDR1 and CDR2: SEHNR, FQNEAQ (reference sequence). The CDR3 region is CTATSTDTQYF. Written as DNA, the CDR3 is TGTACGGCTACTAGCACAGATACGCAGTATTTT.

V gene TRBV19 combines with J gene TRBJ2-2, with D perhaps matching TRBD1 or TRBD2 (5 bases each). Germline lookup yields CDR1 LNHDA and CDR2 SQIVND (reference sequence). The V end was cut by 5 bases, the J end by 4 bases, with 17 bases between. CDR3 length equals 16 residues. The CDR3, as DNA: TGTGCCAGTAGTTCCGGGACCACCGAGAGCACCGGGGAGCTGTTTTTT. It translates to CASSSGTTESTGELFF. Variable domain in full (rest from reference TRBV19 and TRBJ2-2): DGGITQSPKYLFRKEGQNVTLSCEQNLNHDAMYWYRQDPGQGLRLIYYSQIVNDFQKGDIAEGYSVSREKKESFPLTVTSAQKNPTAFYLCASSSGTTESTGELFFGEGSRLTVL.

The chain recombines TRBV30 with TRBJ1-2, with 7 bases matching TRBD1. Unmatched junction bases numbered 10, after V lost 4 bases and J lost 8 bases. This CDR3 is built from 13 residues. Germline assignment: CDR1 GTSNPN and CDR2 SVGIG (reference sequence). The CDR3: CAWKYRGSLGYTF. In DNA, the CDR3 is TGTGCCTGGAAATACAGGGGATCCCTCGGCTACACCTTC.

The gene calls are TRBV10-3 and TRBJ2-7, with TRBD1 matching 7 bases. This CDR3 is 14 amino acids long. Germline CDR1 and CDR2: ENHRY and SYGVKD. Trimming took 7 bases from V and 2 from J; bases not matched to a gene: 8. The CDR3 nucleotides read TGTGCCATCACCCCGGACAGGTCAACCTACGAGCAGTACTTC. Translated, it gives CAITPDRSTYEQYF.

This clone turned up a few times. This sequence joins TRBV20-1 and TRBJ2-5, with D unresolved. CDR3 length equals 12 residues. V lost 3 bases and J lost 4, with 9 bases in between. The germline gives CDR1 DFQATT, CDR2 SNEGSKA (reference sequence). CDR3 residues: CSASAKRETQYF. The CDR3 DNA reads TGCAGTGCTAGTGCGAAGCGAGAGACCCAGTACTTC.

The rearrangement uses TRBV5-5 and TRBJ2-3; 7 bases map to TRBD2. Unmatched junction bases numbered 4, after V lost 0 bases and J lost 3 bases. Germline V gene data show CDR1 as SGHKS and CDR2 as YYEKEE (reference sequence). CDR3 length: 15 amino acids. CDR3 sequence: CASSLGQGGTDTQYF. DNA of the CDR3: TGTGCCAGCAGCTTGGGGCAGGGAGGGACAGATACGCAGTATTTT.

The chain recombines TRBV13 with TRBJ2-5; 8 bases match TRBD1. This CDR3 contains 15 residues. J was trimmed by 5 bases and V by 5 bases; bases with no gene match: 10. Germline lookup yields CDR1 PRHDT and CDR2 FYEKMQ (reference sequence). The CDR3 region is CASSAEQGAKETQYF. In DNA, the CDR3 is TGTGCCAGCAGCGCCGAGCAGGGGGCTAAGGAGACCCAGTACTTC.

The genes are TRBV12-1 and TRBJ2-1; whether TRBD2, the table's D call, matches the DNA was not checked. TRBV12-1 is a pseudogene locus. The CDR3 has 16 residues. CDR3 bases: TGTGCCAGCAGCTTTATACTTGGCGGGGTTGGAAATGAGCAGTTCTTC. Translating gives CASSFILGGVGNEQFF.

V and J are TRBV20-1 and TRBJ2-7; 9 positions agree with TRBD1. This CDR3 spans 14 amino acids. The V and J ends lost 4 bases and 2 bases, in that order; junction bases with no gene match: 6. Germline assignment: CDR1 DFQATT and CDR2 SNEGSKA (reference sequence). The DNA of the CDR3 is TGCAGTGCTACTGACAGGGGGTTCGCCTACGAGCAGTACTTC. This translates into CSATDRGFAYEQYF.

The rearrangement uses TRBV5-1 and TRBJ1-2; 10 positions agree with TRBD1. This CDR3 is built from 18 residues. Germline V lookup: CDR1 SGHRS, CDR2 YFSETQ. After removal of 4 bases from V and 5 bases from J, the junction contained 17 bases not matched to a gene. The CDR3, as DNA: TGCGCCAGCAGCCCCGGGACAGGGGCAGGGATAAGAGGATATGGCTACACCTTC. Its protein product is CASSPGTGAGIRGYGYTF.